This record covers a single TCR beta chain. Its antigen is not identified. The PCR had 60 Vbeta and 13 Jbeta primers. Libraries were prepared by immunoSEQ multiplex PCR; TCRdb keeps only in-frame clonotypes and omits some of them. The sample lists 200,000 to 250,000 clones, around 89% occurring once. The sample comes from a study of cytomegalovirus exposure and HLA in healthy donors. General study points: Common viral pathogens seemed to be connected with several of the most significant clusters, according to a later analysis. An analysis done earlier found most TCR beta V segments productive about 87% or about 30% of the time.

What was sequenced was PBMCs. The receptor was isolated from a woman aged 18-35 years in good health and CMV-seronegative.

The CDR3 reads CASSQVHPAGGLSEQYF. The CDR3 nucleotides are TGTGCCAGCAGCCAAGTTCACCCAGCGGGAGGCCTTTCCGAGCAGTACTTC. The genes are TRBV4-2 and TRBJ2-7; 9 bases agree with TRBD2. The CDR3 extends over 17 amino acids. From germline, CDR1 is LGHNA and CDR2 YNFKEQ. V lost 1 base to trimming and J lost 6 bases; unmatched junction nucleotides: 13.